Listed here is a single T cell receptor beta chain. Antigen: not known. The sample is drawn from a study of shared clonotypes between healthy human individuals. Study in general: Used for every donor were three CD4 naive, three CD4 memory, two CD8 naive and one CD8 memory plate.

Findings and limits, study-wide: The naive CD4 repertoires of several donors were compared, and around 4.7% of clonotypes were shared.

Running of the assay took place at deep level. Data came from immunoSEQ multiplex PCR; TCRdb stores just in-frame clones and leaves some out. The sample carries 1,400,000 or so clones, 97% to 99% recorded once. Germline CDR1 and CDR2: LGHNA and YSLEER. The CDR3 has 15 residues. V gave up 0 bases and J gave up 4 bases, with 12 bases separating them. The sequencing sample was made of naive CD4+ T cells sorted from blood. Noted subset: CD45RA+ positively selected. The rearrangement joins TRBV4-3 to TRBJ1-2; D not resolved. This TCR was sampled from a man aged 25 to 40 in good health. CDR3 DNA: TGCGCCAGCAGCCAAGATCGGTCCCAGAGCTATGGCTACACCTTC. It encodes CASSQDRSQSYGYTF.